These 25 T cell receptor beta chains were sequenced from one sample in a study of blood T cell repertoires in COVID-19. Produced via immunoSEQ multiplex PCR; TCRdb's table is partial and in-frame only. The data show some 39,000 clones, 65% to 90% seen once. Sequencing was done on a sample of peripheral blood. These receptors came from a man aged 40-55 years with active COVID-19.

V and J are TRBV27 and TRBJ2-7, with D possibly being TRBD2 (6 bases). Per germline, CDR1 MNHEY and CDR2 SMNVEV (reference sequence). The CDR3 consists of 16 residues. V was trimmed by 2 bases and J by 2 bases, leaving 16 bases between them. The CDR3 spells CASSLASGRRPYEQYF. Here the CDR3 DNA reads TGTGCCAGCAGTTTAGCAAGCGGGCGGCGTCCCTACGAGCAGTACTTC.

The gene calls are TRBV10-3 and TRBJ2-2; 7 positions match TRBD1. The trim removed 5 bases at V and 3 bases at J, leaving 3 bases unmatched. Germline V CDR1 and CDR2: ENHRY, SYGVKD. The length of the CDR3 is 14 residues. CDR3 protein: CAISFGQDTGELFF. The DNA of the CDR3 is TGTGCCATCAGTTTTGGACAGGACACCGGGGAGCTGTTTTTT.

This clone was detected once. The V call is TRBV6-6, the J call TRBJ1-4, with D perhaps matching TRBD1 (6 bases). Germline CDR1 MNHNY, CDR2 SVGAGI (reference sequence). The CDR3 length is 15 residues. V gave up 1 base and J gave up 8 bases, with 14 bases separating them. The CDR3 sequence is CASSYLTGTREKLFF. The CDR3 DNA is TGTGCCAGCAGTTACTTAACAGGGACTAGGGAAAAACTGTTTTTT.

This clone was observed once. The CDR3 coding sequence is TGCGCCAGCAGCTTGCGAGGCAGTTTTGCAACTAATGAAAAACTGTTTTTT. Translated: CASSLRGSFATNEKLFF. V gene TRBV5-1 combines with J gene TRBJ1-4; D is ambiguous. The CDR3 length is 17 residues. The V end was cut by 1 base, the J end by 0 bases, with 13 bases between. CDR1 is SGHRS and CDR2 is YFSETQ in the germline V gene.

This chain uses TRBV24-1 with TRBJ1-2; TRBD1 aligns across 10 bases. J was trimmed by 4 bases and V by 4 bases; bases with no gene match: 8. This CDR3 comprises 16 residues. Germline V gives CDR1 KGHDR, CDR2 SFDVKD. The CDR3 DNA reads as TGTGCCACCAGTGACCTCACGACAGGGGGCGTCTATGGCTACACCTTC. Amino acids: CATSDLTTGGVYGYTF.

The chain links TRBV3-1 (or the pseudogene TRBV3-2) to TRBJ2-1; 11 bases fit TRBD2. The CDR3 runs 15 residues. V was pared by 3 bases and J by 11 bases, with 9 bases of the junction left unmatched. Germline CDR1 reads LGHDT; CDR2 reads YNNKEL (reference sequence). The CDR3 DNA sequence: TGTGCCAGCAGCCAGGATCTAGCGGGAGGAAGAAAGCAGTTCTTC. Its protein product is CASSQDLAGGRKQFF.

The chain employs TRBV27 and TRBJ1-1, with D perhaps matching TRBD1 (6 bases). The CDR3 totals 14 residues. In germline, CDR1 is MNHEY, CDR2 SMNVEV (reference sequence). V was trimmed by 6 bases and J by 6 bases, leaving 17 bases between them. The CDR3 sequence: CASSRGRDTAEAFF. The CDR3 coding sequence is TGTGCCAGCAGCAGAGGCCGGGACACCGCTGAAGCTTTCTTT.

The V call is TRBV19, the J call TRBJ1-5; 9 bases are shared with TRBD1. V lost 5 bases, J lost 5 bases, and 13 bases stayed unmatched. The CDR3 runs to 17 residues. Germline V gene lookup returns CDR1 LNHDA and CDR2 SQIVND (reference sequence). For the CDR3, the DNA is TGTGCCAGTAGTCCAGGGAGGGACAGGGCGGGCTATCAGCCCCAGCATTTT. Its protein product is CASSPGRDRAGYQPQHF.

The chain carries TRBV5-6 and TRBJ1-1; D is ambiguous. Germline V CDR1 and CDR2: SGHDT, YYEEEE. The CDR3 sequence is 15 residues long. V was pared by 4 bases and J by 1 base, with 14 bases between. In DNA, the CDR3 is TGTGCCAGCAGCGATGGGTGGGCTTCGAACACTGAAGCTTTCTTT. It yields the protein CASSDGWASNTEAFF.

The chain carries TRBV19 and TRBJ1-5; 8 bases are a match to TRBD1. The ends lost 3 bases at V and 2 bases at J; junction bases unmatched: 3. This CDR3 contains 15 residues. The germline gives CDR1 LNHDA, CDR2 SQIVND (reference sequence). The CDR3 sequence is CASSIAGGRNQPQHF. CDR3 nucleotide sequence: TGTGCCAGTAGTATTGCAGGGGGCCGCAATCAGCCCCAGCATTTT.

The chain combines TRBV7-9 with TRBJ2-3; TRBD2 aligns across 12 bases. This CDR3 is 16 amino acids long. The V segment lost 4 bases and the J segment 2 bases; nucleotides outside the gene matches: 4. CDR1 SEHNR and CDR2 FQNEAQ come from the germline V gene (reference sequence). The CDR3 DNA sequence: TGTGCCAGCAGCTCGACTAGCGGGAGTCCCACAGATACGCAGTATTTT. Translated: CASSSTSGSPTDTQYF.

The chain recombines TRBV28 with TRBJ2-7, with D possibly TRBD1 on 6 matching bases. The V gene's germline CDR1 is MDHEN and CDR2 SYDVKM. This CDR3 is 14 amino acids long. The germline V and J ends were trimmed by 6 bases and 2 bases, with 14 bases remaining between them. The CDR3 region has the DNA TGTGCCAGCAGGACTCTCGAGGGGGCCTACGAGCAGTACTTC. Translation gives CASRTLEGAYEQYF.

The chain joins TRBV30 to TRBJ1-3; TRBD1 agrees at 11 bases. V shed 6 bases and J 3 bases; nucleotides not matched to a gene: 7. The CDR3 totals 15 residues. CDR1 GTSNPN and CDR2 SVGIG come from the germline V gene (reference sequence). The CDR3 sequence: CACWTGGAGGNTIYF. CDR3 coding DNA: TGTGCCTGCTGGACAGGGGGCGCCGGTGGAAACACCATATATTTT.

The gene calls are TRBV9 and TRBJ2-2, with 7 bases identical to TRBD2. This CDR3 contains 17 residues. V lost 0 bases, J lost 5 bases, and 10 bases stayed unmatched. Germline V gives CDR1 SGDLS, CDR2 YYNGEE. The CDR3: CASSVARERGKTGELFF. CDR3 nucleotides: TGTGCCAGCAGCGTAGCGCGGGAGAGAGGGAAAACCGGGGAGCTGTTTTTT.

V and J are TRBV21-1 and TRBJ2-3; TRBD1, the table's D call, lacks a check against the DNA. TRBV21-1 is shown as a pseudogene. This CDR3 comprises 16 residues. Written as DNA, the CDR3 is TGTGCCAGCAGCGGACGGGGACAGGGAGGCGCAGATACGCAGTATTTT. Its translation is CASSGRGQGGADTQYF.

The CDR3 DNA reads as TGTGCCAGCAGCCAAGTTCGTGATCAGCCCCAGCATTTT. It encodes CASSQVRDQPQHF. The chain carries TRBV4-2 and TRBJ1-5; D remains ambiguous. Germline values: CDR1 LGHNA, CDR2 YNFKEQ. The CDR3 sequence is 13 residues long. Trimming removed 1 base at V and 5 bases at J, with 6 bases between.

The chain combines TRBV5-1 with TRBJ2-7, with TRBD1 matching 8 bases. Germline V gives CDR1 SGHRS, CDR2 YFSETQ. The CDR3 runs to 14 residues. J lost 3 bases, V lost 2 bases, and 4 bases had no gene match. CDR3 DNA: TGCGCCAGCAGCTTATGGGACAGGCACTACGAGCAGTACTTC. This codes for CASSLWDRHYEQYF.

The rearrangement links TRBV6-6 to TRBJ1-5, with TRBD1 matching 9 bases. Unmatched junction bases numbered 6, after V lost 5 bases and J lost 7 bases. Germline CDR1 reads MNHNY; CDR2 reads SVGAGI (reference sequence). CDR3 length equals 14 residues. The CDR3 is CASSPGTGYQPQHF. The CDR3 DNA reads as TGTGCCAGCAGTCCCGGGACAGGGTACCAGCCCCAGCATTTT.

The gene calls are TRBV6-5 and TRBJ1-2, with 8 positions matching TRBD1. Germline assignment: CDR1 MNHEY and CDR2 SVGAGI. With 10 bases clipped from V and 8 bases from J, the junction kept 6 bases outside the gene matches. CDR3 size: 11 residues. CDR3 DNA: TGTGCCACCACACAGGGGGTAGGCTACACCTTC. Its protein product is CATTQGVGYTF.

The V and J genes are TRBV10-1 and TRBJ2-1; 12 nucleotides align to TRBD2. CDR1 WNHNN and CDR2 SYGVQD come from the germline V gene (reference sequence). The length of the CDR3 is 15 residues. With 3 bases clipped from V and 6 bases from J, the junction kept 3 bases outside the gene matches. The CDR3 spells CASSERLAGANEQFF. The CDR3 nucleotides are TGCGCCAGCAGTGAACGACTAGCGGGAGCCAATGAGCAGTTCTTC.

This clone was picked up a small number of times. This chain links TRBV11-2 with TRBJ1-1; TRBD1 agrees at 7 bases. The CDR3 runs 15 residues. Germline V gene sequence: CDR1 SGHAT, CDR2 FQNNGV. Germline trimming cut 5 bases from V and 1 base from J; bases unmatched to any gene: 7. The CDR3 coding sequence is TGTGCCAGCAGCGCCTTGACAGGGTCGAACACTGAAGCTTTCTTT. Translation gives CASSALTGSNTEAFF.

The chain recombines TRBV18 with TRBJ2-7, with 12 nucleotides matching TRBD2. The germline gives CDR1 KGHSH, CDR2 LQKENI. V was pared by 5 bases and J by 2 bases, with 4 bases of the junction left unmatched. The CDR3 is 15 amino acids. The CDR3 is CASSSSSGRAYEQYF. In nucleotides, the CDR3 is TGTGCCAGCTCATCCTCTAGCGGGAGGGCCTACGAGCAGTACTTC.

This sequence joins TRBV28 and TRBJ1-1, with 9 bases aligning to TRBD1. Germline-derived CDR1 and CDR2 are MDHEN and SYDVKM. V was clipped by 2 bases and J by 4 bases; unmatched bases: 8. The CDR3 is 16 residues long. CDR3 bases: TGTGCCAGCAGTTTAACAGGGGGCGCCTATTCCACTGAAGCTTTCTTT. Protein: CASSLTGGAYSTEAFF. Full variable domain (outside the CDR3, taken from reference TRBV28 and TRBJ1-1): DVKVTQSSRYLVKRTGEKVFLECVQDMDHENMFWYRQDPGLGLRLIYFSYDVKMKEKGDIPEGYSVSREKKERFSLILESASTNQTSMYLCASSLTGGAYSTEAFFGQGTRLTVV.

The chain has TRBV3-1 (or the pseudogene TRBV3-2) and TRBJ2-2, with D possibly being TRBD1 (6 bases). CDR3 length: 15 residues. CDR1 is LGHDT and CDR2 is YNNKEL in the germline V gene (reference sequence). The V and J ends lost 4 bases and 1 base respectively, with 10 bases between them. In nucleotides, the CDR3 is TGTGCCAGCAGCCGGGACATTCTGAACACCGGGGAGCTGTTTTTT. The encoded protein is CASSRDILNTGELFF.

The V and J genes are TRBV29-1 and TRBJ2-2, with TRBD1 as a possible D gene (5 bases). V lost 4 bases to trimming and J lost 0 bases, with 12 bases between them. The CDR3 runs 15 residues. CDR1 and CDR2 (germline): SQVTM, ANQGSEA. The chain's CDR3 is CSVVLGATNTGELFF. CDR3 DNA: TGCAGCGTTGTATTAGGGGCAACGAACACCGGGGAGCTGTTTTTT.